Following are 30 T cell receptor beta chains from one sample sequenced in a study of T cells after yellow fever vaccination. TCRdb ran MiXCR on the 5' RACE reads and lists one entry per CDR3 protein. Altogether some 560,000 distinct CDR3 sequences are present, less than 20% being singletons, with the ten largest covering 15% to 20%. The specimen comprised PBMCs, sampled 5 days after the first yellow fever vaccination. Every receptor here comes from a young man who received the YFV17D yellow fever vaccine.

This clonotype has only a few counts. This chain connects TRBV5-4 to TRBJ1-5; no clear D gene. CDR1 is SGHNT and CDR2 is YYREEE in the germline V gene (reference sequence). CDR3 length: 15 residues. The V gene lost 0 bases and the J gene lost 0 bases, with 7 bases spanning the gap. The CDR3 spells CASSLGEISNQPQHF. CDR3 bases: TGTGCCAGCAGCTTGGGTGAGATTAGCAATCAGCCCCAGCATTTT.

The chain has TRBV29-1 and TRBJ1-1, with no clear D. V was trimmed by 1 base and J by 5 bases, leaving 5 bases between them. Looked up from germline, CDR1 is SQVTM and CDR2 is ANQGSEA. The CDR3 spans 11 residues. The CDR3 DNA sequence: TGCAGCGTTGAAGTCCTAACTGAAGCTTTCTTT. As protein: CSVEVLTEAFF.

The CDR3 coding sequence is TGTGCCAGCAGTGAGAGTGCGACCCAGTACTTC. Its protein is CASSESATQYF. The V and J genes are TRBV2 and TRBJ2-5; D not resolved. Germline V gene data show CDR1 as SNHLY and CDR2 as FYNNEI. V was cut by 3 bases and J by 7 bases, with 6 bases left in between. The length of the CDR3 is 11 residues. The full variable domain, its missing parts supplied by reference TRBV2 and TRBJ2-5, is EPEVTQTPSHQVTQMGQEVILRCVPISNHLYFYWYRQILGQKVEFLVSFYNNEISEKSEIFDDQFSVERPDGSNFTLKIRSTKLEDSAMYFCASSESATQYFGPGTRLLVL.

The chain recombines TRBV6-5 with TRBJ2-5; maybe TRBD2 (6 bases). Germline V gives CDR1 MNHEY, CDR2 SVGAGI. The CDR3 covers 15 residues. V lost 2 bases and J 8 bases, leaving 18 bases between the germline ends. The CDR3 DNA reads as TGTGCCAGCAGTTACGTGAGGGGTGGGGGGTATACCCAGTACTTC. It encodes CASSYVRGGGYTQYF.

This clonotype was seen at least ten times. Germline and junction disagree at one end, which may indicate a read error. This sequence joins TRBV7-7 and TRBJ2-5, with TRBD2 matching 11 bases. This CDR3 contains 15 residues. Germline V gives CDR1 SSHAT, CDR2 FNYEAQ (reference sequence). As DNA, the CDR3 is TGTGCTAGCAGCCTCGGGACTAGCGGTCAAGAGACCCAGTACTTC. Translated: CASSLGTSGQETQYF.

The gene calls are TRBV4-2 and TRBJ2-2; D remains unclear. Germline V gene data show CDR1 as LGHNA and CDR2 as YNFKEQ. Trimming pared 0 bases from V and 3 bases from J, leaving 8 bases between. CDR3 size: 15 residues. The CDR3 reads CASSQDLVHTGELFF. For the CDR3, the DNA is TGTGCCAGCAGCCAAGATCTAGTCCACACCGGGGAGCTGTTTTTT.

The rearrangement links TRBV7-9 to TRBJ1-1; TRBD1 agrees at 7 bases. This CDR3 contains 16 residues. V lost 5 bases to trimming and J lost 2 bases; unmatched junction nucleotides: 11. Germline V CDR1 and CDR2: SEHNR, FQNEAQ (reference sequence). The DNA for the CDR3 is TGTGCCAGCAGCGCCGAACAGGGGCGACATAACACTGAAGCTTTCTTT. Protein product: CASSAEQGRHNTEAFF.

The CDR3 DNA follows: TGTGCCAGCAGCTTAGTGGGACAGGTCACCCAGCCCCAGCATTTT. Residues: CASSLVGQVTQPQHF. The V and J genes are TRBV7-2 and TRBJ1-5, with 8 bases aligning to TRBD1. Unmatched junction bases numbered 6, after V lost 1 base and J lost 7 bases. Germline CDR1 and CDR2: SGHTA and FQGNSA. CDR3 length: 15 residues. Full variable domain (outside the CDR3, taken from reference TRBV7-2 and TRBJ1-5): GAGVSQSPSNKVTEKGKDVELRCDPISGHTALYWYRQSLGQGLEFLIYFQGNSAPDKSGLPSDRFSAERTGGSVSTLTIQRTQQEDSAVYLCASSLVGQVTQPQHFGDGTRLSIL.

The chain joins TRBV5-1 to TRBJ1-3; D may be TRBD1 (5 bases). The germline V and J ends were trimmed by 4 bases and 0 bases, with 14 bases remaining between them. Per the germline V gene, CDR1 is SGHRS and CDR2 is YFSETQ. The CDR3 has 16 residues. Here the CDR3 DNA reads TGCGCCAGCAGCCCAAGGAGCGGGGCCTCTGGAAACACCATATATTTT. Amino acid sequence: CASSPRSGASGNTIYF.

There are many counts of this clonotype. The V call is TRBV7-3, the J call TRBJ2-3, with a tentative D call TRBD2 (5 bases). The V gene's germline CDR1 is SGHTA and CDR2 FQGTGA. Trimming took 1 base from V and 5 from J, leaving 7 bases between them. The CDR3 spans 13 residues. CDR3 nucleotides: TGTGCCAGCAGCTTAAGAGAGGGAGATACGCAGTATTTT. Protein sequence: CASSLREGDTQYF.

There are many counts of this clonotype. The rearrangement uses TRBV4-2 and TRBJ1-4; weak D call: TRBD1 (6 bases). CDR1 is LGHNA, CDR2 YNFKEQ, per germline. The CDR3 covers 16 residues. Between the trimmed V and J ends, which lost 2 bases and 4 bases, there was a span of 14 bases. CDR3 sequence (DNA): TGTGCCAGCAGCCAAATTCCGGGACAAGATAATGAAAAACTGTTTTTT. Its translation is CASSQIPGQDNEKLFF.

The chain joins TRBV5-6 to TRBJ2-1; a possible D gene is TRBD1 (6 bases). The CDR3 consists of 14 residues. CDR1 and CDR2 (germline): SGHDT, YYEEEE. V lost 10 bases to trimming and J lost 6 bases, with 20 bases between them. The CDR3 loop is CAARNRVGANEQFF. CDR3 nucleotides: TGTGCCGCTAGGAACAGGGTAGGCGCCAATGAGCAGTTCTTC.

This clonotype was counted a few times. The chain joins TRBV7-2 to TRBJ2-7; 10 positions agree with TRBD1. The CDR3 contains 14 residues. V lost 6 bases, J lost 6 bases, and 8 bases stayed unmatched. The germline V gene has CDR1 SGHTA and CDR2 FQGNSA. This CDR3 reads CASRTGTGALEQYF. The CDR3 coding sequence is TGTGCCAGCAGAACCGGGACAGGGGCCCTCGAGCAGTACTTC.

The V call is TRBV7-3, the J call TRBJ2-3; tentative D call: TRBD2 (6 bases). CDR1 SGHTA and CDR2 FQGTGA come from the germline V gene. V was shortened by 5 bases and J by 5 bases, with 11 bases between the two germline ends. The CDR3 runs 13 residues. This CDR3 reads CASSREPRDTQYF. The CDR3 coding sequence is TGTGCCAGCAGCCGGGAGCCGAGAGATACGCAGTATTTT.

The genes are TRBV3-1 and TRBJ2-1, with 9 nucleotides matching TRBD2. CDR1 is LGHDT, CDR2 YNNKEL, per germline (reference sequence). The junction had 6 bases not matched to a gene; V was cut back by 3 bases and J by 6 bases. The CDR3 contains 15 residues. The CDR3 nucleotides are TGTGCCAGCAGCCAGGGCCTAGCGGGGAGCAATGAGCAGTTCTTC. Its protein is CASSQGLAGSNEQFF.

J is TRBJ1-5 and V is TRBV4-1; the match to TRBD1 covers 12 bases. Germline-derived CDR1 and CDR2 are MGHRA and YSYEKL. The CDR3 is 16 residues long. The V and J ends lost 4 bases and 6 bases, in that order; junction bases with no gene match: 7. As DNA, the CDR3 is TGCGCCAGCAGCCCCTGGGACAGGGGGCGCGGTCAGCCCCAGCATTTT. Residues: CASSPWDRGRGQPQHF.

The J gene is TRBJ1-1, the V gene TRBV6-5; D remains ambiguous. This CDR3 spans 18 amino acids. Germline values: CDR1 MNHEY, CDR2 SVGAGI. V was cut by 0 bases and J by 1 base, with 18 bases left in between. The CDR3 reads CASSYSDLFRASNTEAFF. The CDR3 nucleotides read TGTGCCAGCAGTTACTCCGATCTTTTCCGGGCCTCGAACACTGAAGCTTTCTTT.

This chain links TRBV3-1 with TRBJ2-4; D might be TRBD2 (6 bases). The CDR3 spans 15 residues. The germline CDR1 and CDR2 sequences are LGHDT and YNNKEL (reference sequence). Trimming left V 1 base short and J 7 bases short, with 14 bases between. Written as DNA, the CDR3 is TGTGCCAGCAGCCAAGCAGGAAGGGAGGATAACATTCAGTACTTC. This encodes CASSQAGREDNIQYF.

This chain's CDR3 is CASSHPGLAGANTGELFF. The CDR3 bases are TGCGCCAGCAGCCACCCGGGACTAGCGGGGGCGAACACCGGGGAGCTGTTTTTT. The genes are TRBV4-3 and TRBJ2-2; the match to TRBD2 covers 14 bases. This CDR3 is built from 18 residues. With 3 bases clipped from V and 0 bases from J, the junction kept 3 bases outside the gene matches. The germline gives CDR1 LGHNA, CDR2 YSLEER.

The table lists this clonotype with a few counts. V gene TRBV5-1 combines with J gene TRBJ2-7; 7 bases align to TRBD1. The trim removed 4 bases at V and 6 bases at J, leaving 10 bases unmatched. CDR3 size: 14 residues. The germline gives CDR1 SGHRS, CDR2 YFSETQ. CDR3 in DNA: TGCGCCAGCAGCCCCAGACAGGGTGGGGGCGAGCAGTACTTC. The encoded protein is CASSPRQGGGEQYF.

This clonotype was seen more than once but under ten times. CDR3 bases: TGTGCCAGCAGCGTCAGTCCCTACGAGCAGTACTTC. Protein sequence: CASSVSPYEQYF. The V call is TRBV7-8, the J call TRBJ2-7; D remains unclear. Germline V lookup: CDR1 SGHVS, CDR2 FQNEAQ. V gave up 5 bases and J gave up 2 bases, with 7 bases separating them. The CDR3 has 12 residues.

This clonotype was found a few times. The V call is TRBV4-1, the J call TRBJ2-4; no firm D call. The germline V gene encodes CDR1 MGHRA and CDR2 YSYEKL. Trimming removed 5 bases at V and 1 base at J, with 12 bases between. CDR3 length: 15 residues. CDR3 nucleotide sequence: TGCGCCAGCAGCTTTTACATACAGGCCAAAAACATTCAGTACTTC. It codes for CASSFYIQAKNIQYF.

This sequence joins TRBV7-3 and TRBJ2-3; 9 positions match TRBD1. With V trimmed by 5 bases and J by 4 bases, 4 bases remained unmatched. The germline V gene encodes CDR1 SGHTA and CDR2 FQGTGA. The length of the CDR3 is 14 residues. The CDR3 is CASSPGTGPDTQYF. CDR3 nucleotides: TGTGCCAGCAGCCCCGGGACAGGGCCAGATACGCAGTATTTT.

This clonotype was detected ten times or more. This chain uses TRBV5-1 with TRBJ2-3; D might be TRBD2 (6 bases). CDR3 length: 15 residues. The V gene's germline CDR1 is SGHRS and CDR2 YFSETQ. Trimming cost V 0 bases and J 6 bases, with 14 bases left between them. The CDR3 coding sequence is TGCGCCAGCAGCTTGGTTTCCGGGGGACGGGATACGCAGTATTTT. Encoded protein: CASSLVSGGRDTQYF.

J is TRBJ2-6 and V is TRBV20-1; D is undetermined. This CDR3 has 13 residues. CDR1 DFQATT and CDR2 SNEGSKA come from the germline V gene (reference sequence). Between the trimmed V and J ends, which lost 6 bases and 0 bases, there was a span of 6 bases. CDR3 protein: CSAPVSGANVLTF. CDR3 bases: TGCAGTGCCCCCGTCTCTGGGGCCAACGTCCTGACTTTC.

The CDR3 region is CASSSWTGHTDTQYF. The DNA for the CDR3 is TGTGCCAGCAGCTCTTGGACAGGCCACACAGATACGCAGTATTTT. The chain has TRBV11-3 and TRBJ2-3; 7 bases align to TRBD1. With V trimmed by 4 bases and J by 2 bases, 6 bases remained unmatched. The length of the CDR3 is 15 residues. Germline CDR1 is SGHNT and CDR2 is YENEEA. The entire variable domain, with the rest obtained from reference TRBV11-3 and TRBJ2-3, is as follows: EAGVVQSPRYKIIEKKQPVAFWCNPISGHNTLYWYLQNLGQGPELLIRYENEEAVDDSQLPKDRFSAERLKGVDSTLKIQPAELGDSAVYLCASSSWTGHTDTQYFGPGTRLTVL.

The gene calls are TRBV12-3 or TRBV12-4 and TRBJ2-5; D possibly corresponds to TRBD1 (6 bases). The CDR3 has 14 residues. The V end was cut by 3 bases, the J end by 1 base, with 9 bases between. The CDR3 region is CASSFIRGQETQYF. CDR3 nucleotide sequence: TGTGCCAGCAGTTTCATCAGGGGCCAAGAGACCCAGTACTTC.

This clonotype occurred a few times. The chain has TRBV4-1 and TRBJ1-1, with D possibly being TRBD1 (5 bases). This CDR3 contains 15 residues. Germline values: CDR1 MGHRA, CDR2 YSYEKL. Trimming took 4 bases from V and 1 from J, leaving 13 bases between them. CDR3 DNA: TGCGCCAGCAGCCGGGCCGCTACAGGGAACACTGAAGCTTTCTTT. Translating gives CASSRAATGNTEAFF.

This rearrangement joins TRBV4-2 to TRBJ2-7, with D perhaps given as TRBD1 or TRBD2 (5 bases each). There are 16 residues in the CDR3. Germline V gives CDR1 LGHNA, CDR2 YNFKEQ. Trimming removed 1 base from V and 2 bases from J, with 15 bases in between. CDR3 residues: CASSQAEGTGTYEQYF. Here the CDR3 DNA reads TGTGCCAGCAGCCAAGCAGAGGGGACGGGTACCTACGAGCAGTACTTC.

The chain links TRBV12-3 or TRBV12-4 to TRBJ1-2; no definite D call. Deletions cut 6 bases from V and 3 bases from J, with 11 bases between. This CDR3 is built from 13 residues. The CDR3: CASSLNTHYGYTF. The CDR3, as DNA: TGTGCCAGCAGCCTTAACACCCACTATGGCTACACCTTC.